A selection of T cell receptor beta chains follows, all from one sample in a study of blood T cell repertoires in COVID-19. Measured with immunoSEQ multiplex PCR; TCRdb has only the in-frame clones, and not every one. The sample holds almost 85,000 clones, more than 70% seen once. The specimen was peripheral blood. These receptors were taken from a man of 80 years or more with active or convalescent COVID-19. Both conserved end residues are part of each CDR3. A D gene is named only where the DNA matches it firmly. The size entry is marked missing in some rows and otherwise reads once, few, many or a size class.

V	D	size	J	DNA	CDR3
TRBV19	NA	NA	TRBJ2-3	TGTGCCAGTAGTATAGACAGGGCTAGCACAGATACGCAGTATTTT	CASSIDRASTDTQYF
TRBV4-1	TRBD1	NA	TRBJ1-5	TGCGCCAGCAGCCTAACCACAGGGGGCTGGCAGCCCCAGCATTTT	CASSLTTGGWQPQHF
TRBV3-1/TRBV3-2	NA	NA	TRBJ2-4	TGTGCCAGCAGCCTTCGGACTTTGAACATTCAGTACTTC	CASSLRTLNIQYF
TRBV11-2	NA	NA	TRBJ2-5	TGTGCCAGCAGCTTAAACTGGGGCAATACGGCCCAGTACTTC	CASSLNWGNTAQYF
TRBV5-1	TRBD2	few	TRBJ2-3	TGCGCCAGCACCACTCCCAGCGGGGGGAGGTTAGATACGCAGTATTTT	CASTTPSGGRLDTQYF
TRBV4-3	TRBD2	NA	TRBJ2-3	TGCGCCAGCAGCCCTTCCCCAAACGCCGGACTAGCGGGAGAGGCAGATACGCAGTATTTT	CASSPSPNAGLAGEADTQYF
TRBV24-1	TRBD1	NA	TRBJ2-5	TGTGCCACCAGTGATTTGCAAGGGACAGGGTACCAAGAGACCCAGTACTTC	CATSDLQGTGYQETQYF
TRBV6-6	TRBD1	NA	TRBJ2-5	TGTGCCAGCAGACGGGACAGGGTAGAGACCCAGTACTTC	CASRRDRVETQYF
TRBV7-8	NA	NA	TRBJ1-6	TGTGCCAGCAGCTTAGGGGCAGGCGTGACTTCACCCCTCCACTTT	CASSLGAGVTSPLHF
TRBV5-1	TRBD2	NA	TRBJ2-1	TGCGCCAGCAGCTTCGACCGACTAGCGGGGGGCTCATACAATGAGCAGTTCTTC	CASSFDRLAGGSYNEQFF
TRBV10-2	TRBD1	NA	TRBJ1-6	TGCGCCAGCAGGGACAGGGGAAATTCACCCCTCCACTTT	CASRDRGNSPLHF
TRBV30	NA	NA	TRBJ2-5	TGTGCCTGGAGAGAGGCACCCCAAGAGACCCAGTACTTC	CAWREAPQETQYF
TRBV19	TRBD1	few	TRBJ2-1	TGTGCCAGTAGTAGGACAGGGGCGGGCAATGAGCAGTTCTTC	CASSRTGAGNEQFF
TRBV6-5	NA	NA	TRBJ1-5	TGTGCCAGCAGTCCGGACATTAGCAATCAGCCCCAGCATTTT	CASSPDISNQPQHF
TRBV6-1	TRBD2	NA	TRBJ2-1	TGTGCCAGCAGTGAGGCTAGCGGAGGCTCCTACAATGAGCAGTTCTTC	CASSEASGGSYNEQFF
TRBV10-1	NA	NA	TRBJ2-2	TGCGCCAGCAGTGAGTCGAGGGGGCGCGGGGGGCCCACGAACACCGGGGAGCTGTTTTTT	CASSESRGRGGPTNTGELFF
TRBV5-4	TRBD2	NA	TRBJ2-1	TGTGCCAGCAGCTTGGTTTTCGGGGGGGCTCGCAATGAGCAGTTCTTC	CASSLVFGGARNEQFF
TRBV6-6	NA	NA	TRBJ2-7	TGTGCCAGCAGTTACCCGGGGGGCGGGGATTACGAGCAGTACTTC	CASSYPGGGDYEQYF
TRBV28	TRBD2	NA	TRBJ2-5	TGTGCCAGCAGTTTATCTCGGGAGGGCCAAGAGACCCAGTACTTC	CASSLSREGQETQYF
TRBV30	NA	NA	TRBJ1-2	TGTGCCTGGAGTCCACAGGCTAACTATGGCTACACCTTC	CAWSPQANYGYTF
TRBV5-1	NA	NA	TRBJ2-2	TGCGCCAGCAGCCGTGTCTTAGGTCGGGACACCGGGGAGCTGTTTTTT	CASSRVLGRDTGELFF
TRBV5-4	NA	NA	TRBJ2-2	TGTGCCAGCAGCCCAAGGCTACGGGACACCGGGGAGCTGTTTTTT	CASSPRLRDTGELFF
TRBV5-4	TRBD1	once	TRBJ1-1	TGTGCCAGCAGCTTGGCCGGGACAGGGAACACTGAAGCTTTCTTT	CASSLAGTGNTEAFF
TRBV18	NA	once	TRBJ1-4	TGTGCCAGCTCACCGAGTTTTGAAAAACTGTTTTTT	CASSPSFEKLFF
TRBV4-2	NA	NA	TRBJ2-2	TGTGCCAGCAGCCAAGATCTTACTACCACCGGGGAGCTGTTTTTT	CASSQDLTTTGELFF
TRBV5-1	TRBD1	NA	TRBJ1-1	TGCGCCAGCAGCGTTCTGACAGGGTCGAGGACTGAAGCTTTCTTT	CASSVLTGSRTEAFF
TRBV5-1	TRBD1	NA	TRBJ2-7	TGCGCCAGCAGCTGGACAGGGGGCGGATACGAGCAGTACTTC	CASSWTGGGYEQYF
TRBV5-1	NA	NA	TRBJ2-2	TGCGCCAGCAGCCGCGACAGGAGACCGAACACCGGGGAGCTGTTTTTT	CASSRDRRPNTGELFF
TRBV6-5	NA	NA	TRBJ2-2	TGTGCCAGCCAACGCAGCGAGAACACCGGGGAGCTGTTTTTT	CASQRSENTGELFF
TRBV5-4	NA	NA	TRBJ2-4	TGTGCCAGCAGCTTGCCCGCTAACGACATTCAGTACTTC	CASSLPANDIQYF
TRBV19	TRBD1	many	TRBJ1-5	TGTGCCAGTAGCTGGGGGCAGGGGGAAAGAATGAAAAGTCAGCCCCAGCATTTT	CASSWGQGERMKSQPQHF
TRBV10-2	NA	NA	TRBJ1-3	TGCGCCAGCAGTGATTACGACAGCCACTCTGGAAACACCATATATTTT	CASSDYDSHSGNTIYF
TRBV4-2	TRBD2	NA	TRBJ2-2	TGTGCCAGCAGCCAAGATTGGGCGGGAGCTAGTACCGGGGAGCTGTTTTTT	CASSQDWAGASTGELFF
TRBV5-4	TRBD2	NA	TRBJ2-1	TGTGCCAGCAGCTTGGATCGCGGGGGCAATGAGCAGTTCTTC	CASSLDRGGNEQFF
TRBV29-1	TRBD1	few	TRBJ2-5	TGCAGCGTGGTCCGGGACAGGGGGCGAGAGACCCAGTACTTC	CSVVRDRGRETQYF
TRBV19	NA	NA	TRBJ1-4	TGTGCCAGTAGTATACGAGGGTCGGTTGAAAAACTGTTTTTT	CASSIRGSVEKLFF